This T cell receptor (beta chain) was captured by sequencing in a study of graft-versus-host responses after intestinal transplantation. Only in-frame clones appear in the TCRdb table, and some are missing; sequencing was by immunoSEQ multiplex PCR. Of under 100,000 clones in the sample, approximately 90% were seen once. The study's findings and limits: Across patients carrying graft-donor T cell macrochimerism, allografts held high graft-versus-host to host-versus-graft clonal ratios.

In regard to this clone: Its target is unknown.

Trimming shortened V by 5 bases and J by 0 bases, and 8 bases separated the two germline ends. Germline CDR1 SNHLY, CDR2 FYNNEI. The CDR3 is 15 amino acids. The sequenced sample was PBMCs, obtained about 450 days after intestinal transplant. V usage is TRBV2 and J usage is TRBJ1-6; D gene ambiguous. The receptor's source is a human patient who received an intestinal transplant, so some T cells may come from the graft donor. Here the CDR3 reads CASSQKSSYNSPLHF. The CDR3 DNA follows: TGTGCCAGCAGTCAAAAGAGCTCCTATAATTCACCCCTCCACTTT.